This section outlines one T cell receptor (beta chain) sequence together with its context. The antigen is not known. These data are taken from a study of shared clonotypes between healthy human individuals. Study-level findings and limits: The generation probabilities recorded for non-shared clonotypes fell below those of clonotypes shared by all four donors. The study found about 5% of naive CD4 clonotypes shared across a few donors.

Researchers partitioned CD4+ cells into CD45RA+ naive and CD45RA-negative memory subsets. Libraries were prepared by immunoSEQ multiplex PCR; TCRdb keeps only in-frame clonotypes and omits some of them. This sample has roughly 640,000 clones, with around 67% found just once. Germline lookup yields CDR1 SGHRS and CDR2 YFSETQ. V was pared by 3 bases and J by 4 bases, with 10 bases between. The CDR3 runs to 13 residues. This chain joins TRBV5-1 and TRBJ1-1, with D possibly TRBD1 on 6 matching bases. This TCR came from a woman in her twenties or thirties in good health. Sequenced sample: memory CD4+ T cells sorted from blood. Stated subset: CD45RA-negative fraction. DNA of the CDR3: TGCGCCAGCAGCTCGGAGACAGGCACTGAAGCTTTCTTT. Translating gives CASSSETGTEAFF. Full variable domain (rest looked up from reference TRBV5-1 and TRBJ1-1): KAGVTQTPRYLIKTRGQQVTLSCSPISGHRSVSWYQQTPGQGLQFLFEYFSETQRNKGNFPGRFSGRQFSNSRSEMNVSTLELGDSALYLCASSSETGTEAFFGQGTRLTVV.